This T cell receptor (beta chain) was observed in a study of blood T cell repertoires in COVID-19. Libraries were prepared by immunoSEQ multiplex PCR; TCRdb keeps only in-frame clonotypes and omits some of them. The sample holds about 190,000 clones, about 89% seen once. This CDR3 spans 17 amino acids. The germline gives CDR1 SGHRS, CDR2 YFSETQ. V lost 1 base, J lost 0 bases, and 11 bases lay in between. The source is a man aged 35 to 55 with acute or convalescent COVID-19. The V and J genes are TRBV5-1 and TRBJ2-6; tentatively, D is TRBD1 (5 bases). Sample: peripheral blood. The CDR3: CASSLSGASSGANVLTF. For the CDR3, the DNA is TGCGCCAGCAGCTTGAGTGGGGCTAGCTCTGGGGCCAACGTCCTGACTTTC.